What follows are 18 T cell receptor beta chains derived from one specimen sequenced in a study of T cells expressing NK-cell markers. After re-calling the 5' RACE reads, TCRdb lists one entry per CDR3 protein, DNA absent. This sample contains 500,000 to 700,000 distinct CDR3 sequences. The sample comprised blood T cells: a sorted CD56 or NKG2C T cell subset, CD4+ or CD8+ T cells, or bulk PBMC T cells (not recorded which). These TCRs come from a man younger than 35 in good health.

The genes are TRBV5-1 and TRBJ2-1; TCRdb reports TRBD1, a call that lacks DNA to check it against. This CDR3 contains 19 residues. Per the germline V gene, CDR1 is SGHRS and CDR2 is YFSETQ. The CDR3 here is CASSLGSLDRGKSYNEQFF.

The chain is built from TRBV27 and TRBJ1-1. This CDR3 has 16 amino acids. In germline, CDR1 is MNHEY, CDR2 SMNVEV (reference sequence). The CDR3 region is CASSLRGGGMNTEAFF.

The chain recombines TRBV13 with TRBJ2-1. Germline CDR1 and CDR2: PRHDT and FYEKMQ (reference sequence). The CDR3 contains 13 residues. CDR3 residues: CASSLGTQDEQFF. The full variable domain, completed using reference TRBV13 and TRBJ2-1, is AAGVIQSPRHLIKEKRETATLKCYPIPRHDTVYWYQQGPGQDPQFLISFYEKMQSDKGSIPDRFSAQQFSDYHSELNMSSLELGDSALYFCASSLGTQDEQFFGPGTRLTVL.

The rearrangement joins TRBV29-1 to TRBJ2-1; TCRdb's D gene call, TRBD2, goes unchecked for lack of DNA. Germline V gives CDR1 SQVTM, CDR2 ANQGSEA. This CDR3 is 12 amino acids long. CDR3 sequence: CSASSGSNEQFF.

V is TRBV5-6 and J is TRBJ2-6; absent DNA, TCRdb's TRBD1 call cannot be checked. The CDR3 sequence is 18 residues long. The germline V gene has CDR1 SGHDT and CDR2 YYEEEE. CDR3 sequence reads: CASSDDRDGSSGANVLTF.

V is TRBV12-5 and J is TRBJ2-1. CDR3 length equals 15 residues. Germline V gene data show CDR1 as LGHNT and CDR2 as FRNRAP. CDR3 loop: CASGKTTSAFHEQFF.

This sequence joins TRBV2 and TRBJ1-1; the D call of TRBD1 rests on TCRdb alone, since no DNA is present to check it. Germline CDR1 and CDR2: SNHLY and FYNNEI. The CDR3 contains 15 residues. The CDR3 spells CASSELGGSNTEAFF.

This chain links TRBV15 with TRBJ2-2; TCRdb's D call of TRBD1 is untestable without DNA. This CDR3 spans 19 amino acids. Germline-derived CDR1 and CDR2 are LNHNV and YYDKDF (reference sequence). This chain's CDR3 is CATSARGDRGRPVTGELFF.

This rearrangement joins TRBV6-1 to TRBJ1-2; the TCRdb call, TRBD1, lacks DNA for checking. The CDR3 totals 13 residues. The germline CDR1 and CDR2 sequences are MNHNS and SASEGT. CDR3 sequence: CASSESGYGGYTF.

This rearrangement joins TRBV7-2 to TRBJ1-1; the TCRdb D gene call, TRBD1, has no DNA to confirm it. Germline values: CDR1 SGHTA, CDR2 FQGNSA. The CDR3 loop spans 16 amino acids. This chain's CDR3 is CASSSPQARVNTEAFF.

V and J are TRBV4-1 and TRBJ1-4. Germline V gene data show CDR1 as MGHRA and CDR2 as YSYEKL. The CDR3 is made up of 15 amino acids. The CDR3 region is CASSQVQKFNEKLFF.

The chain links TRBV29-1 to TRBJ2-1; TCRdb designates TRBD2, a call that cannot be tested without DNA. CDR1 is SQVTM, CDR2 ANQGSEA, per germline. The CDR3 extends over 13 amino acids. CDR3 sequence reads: CSVPGTINNEQFF.

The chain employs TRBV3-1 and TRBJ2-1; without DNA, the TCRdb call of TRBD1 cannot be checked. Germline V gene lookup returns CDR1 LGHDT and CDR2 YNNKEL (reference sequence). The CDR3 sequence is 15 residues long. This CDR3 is CASSQDSRFRQGTIF.

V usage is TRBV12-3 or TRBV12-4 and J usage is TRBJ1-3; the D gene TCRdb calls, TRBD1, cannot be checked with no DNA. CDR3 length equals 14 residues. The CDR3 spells CASSLGTGFDTIYF.

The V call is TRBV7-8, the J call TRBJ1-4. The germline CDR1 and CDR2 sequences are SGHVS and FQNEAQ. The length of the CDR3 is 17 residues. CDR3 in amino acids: CASSLESPGTVNEKLFF.

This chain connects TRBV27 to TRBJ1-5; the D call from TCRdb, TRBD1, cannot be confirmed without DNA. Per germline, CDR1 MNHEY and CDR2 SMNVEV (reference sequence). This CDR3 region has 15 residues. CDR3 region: CASSLGIPGNQPQHF.

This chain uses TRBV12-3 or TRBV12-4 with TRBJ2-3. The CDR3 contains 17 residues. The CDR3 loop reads CASSLGRRRIYTDTQYF.

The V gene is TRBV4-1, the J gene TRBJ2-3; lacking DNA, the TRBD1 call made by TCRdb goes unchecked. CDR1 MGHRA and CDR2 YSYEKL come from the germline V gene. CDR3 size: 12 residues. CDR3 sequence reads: CASGARGDTQYF.